The 8 T cell receptor beta chains reported below all come from one sample, sequenced in a study of T cell responses to AZD1222 COVID-19 vaccine. Generated by immunoSEQ multiplex PCR, the TCRdb table keeps only in-frame clones and is missing some. The sample contains around 29,000 clones, 93% of which appear only once. The material was peripheral blood, obtained on day 0 of AZD1222 vaccination. These receptors all stem from an adult in good health.

The chain is built from TRBV18 and TRBJ1-4, with a weak D call TRBD1 (5 bases). Germline values: CDR1 KGHSH, CDR2 LQKENI. The CDR3 spans 13 residues. V lost 3 bases and J 7 bases, leaving 9 bases between the germline ends. The CDR3 coding sequence is TGTGCCAGCTCACCGGGGGGGACTGAAAAACTGTTTTTT. Encoded protein: CASSPGGTEKLFF.

The rearrangement joins TRBV28 to TRBJ1-2; 7 bases agree with TRBD1. The V segment lost 4 bases and the J segment 0 bases; nucleotides outside the gene matches: 5. Germline lookup yields CDR1 MDHEN and CDR2 SYDVKM. This CDR3 has 15 amino acids. CDR3 sequence (DNA): TGTGCCAGCAGTTCACAGGGGAAAGCTAACTATGGCTACACCTTC. It is translated as CASSSQGKANYGYTF.

The chain joins TRBV15 to TRBJ1-1, with a weak D call TRBD1 (6 bases). The CDR3 length is 15 residues. V lost 1 base, J lost 0 bases, and 9 bases lay in between. Per germline, CDR1 LNHNV and CDR2 YYDKDF (reference sequence). The CDR3: CATSRAGAMNTEAFF. The DNA for the CDR3 is TGTGCCACCAGCAGAGCGGGGGCCATGAACACTGAAGCTTTCTTT.

The chain combines TRBV11-3 with TRBJ1-6; 8 bases are shared with TRBD1. After removal of 5 bases from V and 7 bases from J, the junction contained 7 bases not matched to a gene. The CDR3 extends over 15 amino acids. Per the germline V gene, CDR1 is SGHNT and CDR2 is YENEEA. For the CDR3, the DNA is TGTGCCAGCAGCGACGGACAGGGTTGGAATTCACCCCTCCACTTT. Translating gives CASSDGQGWNSPLHF.

V gene TRBV7-8 combines with J gene TRBJ2-7; D may be TRBD1 (8 bases). Germline V gene lookup returns CDR1 SGHVS and CDR2 FQNEAQ. The CDR3 loop spans 13 amino acids. V lost 5 bases and J lost 7, with 15 bases in between. This CDR3 reads CASSNDRGGEQYF. The DNA for the CDR3 is TGTGCCAGCAGCAACGACAGGGGAGGGGAGCAGTACTTC.

The chain employs TRBV3-1 (or the pseudogene TRBV3-2) and TRBJ1-1; D uncertain. The V end was cut by 4 bases, the J end by 1 base, with 7 bases between. Germline assignment: CDR1 LGHDT and CDR2 YNNKEL (reference sequence). The CDR3 is made up of 13 amino acids. CDR3 DNA sequence: TGTGCCAGCAGCCGACGGCAGAACACTGAAGCTTTCTTT. Protein: CASSRRQNTEAFF.

CDR3 residues: CASSTGPGWDTEAFF. The DNA of the CDR3 is TGTGCCAGCAGTACCGGTCCCGGGTGGGACACTGAAGCTTTCTTT. The rearrangement links TRBV6-5 to TRBJ1-1; D is unresolved. The germline CDR1 and CDR2 sequences are MNHEY and SVGAGI. The CDR3 has 15 amino acids. V lost 5 bases to trimming and J lost 3 bases, with 16 bases between them.

CDR3: CASSQDRTASRSYSGNTIYF. Written as DNA, the CDR3 is TGCGCCAGCAGCCAAGATAGGACAGCATCGCGGAGCTACTCAGGAAACACCATATATTTT. The chain combines TRBV4-3 with TRBJ1-3; possible D gene TRBD1, 6 bases. Germline V CDR1 and CDR2: LGHNA, YSLEER. Trimming left V 0 bases short and J 4 bases short, with 25 bases between. The CDR3 is 20 residues long.